Listed below are T cell receptor beta chains from one sample, sequenced in a study of blood T cell repertoires in COVID-19. Profiled with immunoSEQ multiplex PCR; TCRdb holds only in-frame clones, not every one. The sample has a few hundred thousand clones, approximately 84% seen once. The sequencing input was peripheral blood. The receptors were sampled from a man aged 40-50 years with acute or convalescent COVID-19. CDR3s include the opening cysteine and the closing phenylalanine or tryptophan. A D gene is named only where the DNA matches it firmly. The listing skips clone size in some rows; elsewhere it reads once, few, many or a size class.

v_call	d_call	clone_size	j_call	cdr3_nt	cdr3_aa
TRBV6-2/TRBV6-3	NA	NA	TRBJ1-2	TGTGCCAGCAGTTCGCGGACAGATGGCTACACCTTC	CASSSRTDGYTF
TRBV5-1	NA	NA	TRBJ2-7	TGCGCCAGCAGCTACGGACAGCGTGACAGGAACGAGCAGTACTTC	CASSYGQRDRNEQYF
TRBV6-5	NA	NA	TRBJ1-1	TGTGCCAGCAGTTGGGGAGGGAACACTGAAGCTTTCTTT	CASSWGGNTEAFF
TRBV28	NA	NA	TRBJ2-3	TGTGCCAGCAGTCTAGGCGTGGGGGGAACGCAGTATTTT	CASSLGVGGTQYF
TRBV4-1	NA	NA	TRBJ1-2	TGCGCCAGCAGCCAAGGACAATTAGAAAATGGCTACACCTTC	CASSQGQLENGYTF
TRBV5-1	NA	few	TRBJ1-1	TGCGCCAGCAGCTTGGATGGGCTTAACACTGAAGCTTTCTTT	CASSLDGLNTEAFF
TRBV6-5	NA	NA	TRBJ1-4	TGTGCCAGCAGTTGGACAGCAACTAATGAAAAACTGTTTTTT	CASSWTATNEKLFF
TRBV6-5	NA	few	TRBJ1-6	TGTGCCAGCAGTTGGTCGACAGGTGGGAATTCACCCCTCCACTTT	CASSWSTGGNSPLHF
TRBV2	NA	NA	TRBJ1-4	TGTGCCAGCAGTGGATACAGGGATACTGAAAAACTGTTTTTT	CASSGYRDTEKLFF
TRBV10-1	TRBD2	NA	TRBJ2-4	TGCGCCAGCACCCCGGGAGGGGTAGCCAAAAACATTCAGTACTTC	CASTPGGVAKNIQYF
TRBV7-2	TRBD1	NA	TRBJ2-2	TGTGCCAGCAGCCCCCGGACAGGGCCAACCGGGGAGCTGTTTTTT	CASSPRTGPTGELFF
TRBV11-3	NA	NA	TRBJ1-3	TGTGCCAGCAGCTTAGACGGGAGCACCATATATTTT	CASSLDGSTIYF
TRBV5-1	NA	NA	TRBJ2-7	TGCGCCAGCAGCCCGACCGGAGGAAGCTCCTACGAGCAGTACTTC	CASSPTGGSSYEQYF
TRBV7-6	TRBD1	NA	TRBJ1-4	TGTGCCAGCAGCTTAGGTCCCGGGACAGCCGAAAAACTGTTTTTT	CASSLGPGTAEKLFF
TRBV30	TRBD1	NA	TRBJ1-5	TGTGCCTGGGACAGGGAGAAAGGTCAGCCCCAGCATTTT	CAWDREKGQPQHF
TRBV9	TRBD1	NA	TRBJ1-3	TGTGCCAGCAGCGTGACCCTCGCCGGGACAGGGGGAAACACCATATATTTT	CASSVTLAGTGGNTIYF
TRBV5-1	NA	NA	TRBJ2-7	TGCGCCAGCAGCTTGGGGACATACTACGAGCAGTACTTC	CASSLGTYYEQYF
TRBV11-1	TRBD2	once	TRBJ2-1	TGTGCCAGCAGTATCCGACTAGCGGGGGAATACAATGAGCAGTTCTTC	CASSIRLAGEYNEQFF
TRBV27	NA	NA	TRBJ1-1	TGTGCCAGCTCGCCGCTGGGGGCGAGCACTGAAGCTTTCTTT	CASSPLGASTEAFF
TRBV2	NA	few	TRBJ1-1	TGTGCCAGCAGATCTACGAACACTGAAGCTTTCTTT	CASRSTNTEAFF
TRBV6-5	TRBD1	NA	TRBJ2-5	TGTGCCAGCGCGGGACAGGGGGACCAGGAGACCCAGTACTTC	CASAGQGDQETQYF
TRBV6-5	NA	NA	TRBJ1-2	TGTGCCAGCAGTCAGAGGACAGTCTATGGCTACACCTTC	CASSQRTVYGYTF
TRBV28	NA	few	TRBJ1-5	TGTGCCAGCAGTTTAAGACTTCCCGTGGGGGCTCGGCATTTT	CASSLRLPVGARHF
TRBV4-1	NA	NA	TRBJ2-3	TGCGCCAGCAGCCAAGACGCTACCTCTAGCACAGATACGCAGTATTTT	CASSQDATSSTDTQYF